This TCR beta chain stems from a study of shared clonotypes between healthy human individuals. Points from the study as a whole: The rarefaction results pointed to incomplete sorted-subset sequencing despite large depth. Among donors, the sharing of clonotypes was expected to be influenced by sequencing depth.

Naive CD8 cells lacked CD45RO and underwent positive selection for CCR7, leaving out terminally differentiated effector memory CD45RA+ cells. Sequencing was performed with immunoSEQ multiplex PCR; in TCRdb, only in-frame clones are kept and a portion is missing. The sample holds 800,000 or so clones, 90% to 97% seen once. The V end lost 6 bases, the J end lost 0 bases, and 11 bases lay between the germline ends. This CDR3 is built from 14 residues. Germline assignment: CDR1 SGDLS and CDR2 YYNGEE. This clone has just one count. The antigen remains unidentified. Material: naive CD8+ T cells sorted from blood. The V call is TRBV9, the J call TRBJ2-3; tentatively, D is TRBD2 (6 bases). The TCR sequence derives from a man aged 25-45 years in good health. The CDR3 DNA is TGTGCCAGCACCAGGACTACAAGCACAGATACGCAGTATTTT. Residues: CASTRTTSTDTQYF. Using reference TRBV9 and TRBJ2-3 for the parts outside the CDR3, the full variable domain is DSGVTQTPKHLITATGQRVTLRCSPRSGDLSVYWYQQSLDQGLQFLIQYYNGEERAKGNILERFSAQQFPDLHSELNLSSLELGDSALYFCASTRTTSTDTQYFGPGTRLTVL.